The rows below give T cell receptor beta chains drawn from one sample of a study. TCRdb reanalysed the 5' RACE reads using MiXCR and keeps one entry per CDR3 protein. Of 20,000 to 25,000 distinct CDR3 sequences in the sample, roughly 29% were seen once. Material: tumor-infiltrating naive CD4+ T cells sorted from the breast tumor. The receptors come from a female donor with breast cancer. CDR3s leave out the opening cysteine and the closing phenylalanine or tryptophan. Clone size is shown for a subset of rows, as once, few, many or a class of expanded clone.

clone_size: medium-sized; v_call: TRBV5-1; cdr3_aa: ASRESGLYGYT
clone_size: -; v_call: TRBV7-8; cdr3_aa: ASRFTGSPGNPIY
clone_size: -; v_call: TRBV20-1; cdr3_aa: SASSPGGANQPQH
clone_size: many; v_call: TRBV12-3/TRBV12-4; cdr3_aa: ASTYGTAGYEQY
clone_size: -; v_call: TRBV4-2; cdr3_aa: ASSQESYNEQF
clone_size: many; v_call: TRBV20-1; cdr3_aa: SARTSAETQY
clone_size: medium-sized; v_call: TRBV20-1; cdr3_aa: SASRQGITHQPQH
clone_size: few; v_call: TRBV5-1; cdr3_aa: ASRTGTSGGTSSYNEQF
clone_size: few; v_call: TRBV12-3/TRBV12-4; cdr3_aa: ASSTQANEQY
clone_size: many; v_call: TRBV29-1; cdr3_aa: SVERAGNEQF
clone_size: once; v_call: TRBV7-9; cdr3_aa: ASTSGGLAYEQY
clone_size: many; v_call: TRBV20-1; cdr3_aa: SASRDGPGVGYT
clone_size: medium-sized; v_call: TRBV5-1; cdr3_aa: ASSGSTDTQY
clone_size: once; v_call: TRBV6-1; cdr3_aa: AIPTSGYNEQF
clone_size: -; v_call: TRBV5-1; cdr3_aa: ASRGVNTEAF
clone_size: many; v_call: TRBV5-1; cdr3_aa: ASSYPAGAAHKGNTEAF
clone_size: many; v_call: TRBV25-1; cdr3_aa: ASTGQGDYNEQF
clone_size: -; v_call: TRBV7-3; cdr3_aa: ASSLTADRTGTEAF
clone_size: many; v_call: TRBV24-1; cdr3_aa: ATSDQRTSEVDEQF
clone_size: many; v_call: TRBV24-1; cdr3_aa: ATSDTSGRTYNEQF
clone_size: many; v_call: TRBV10-3; cdr3_aa: AISETGGRAQPQH
clone_size: few; v_call: TRBV6-5; cdr3_aa: ASSPKGLAGKRVF
clone_size: few; v_call: TRBV7-9; cdr3_aa: ASSLPGGRANNEQF
clone_size: many; v_call: TRBV5-1; cdr3_aa: ASSYQQNTEAF
clone_size: medium-sized; v_call: TRBV7-2; cdr3_aa: ASSVQGDTVYEAF
clone_size: once; v_call: TRBV15; cdr3_aa: ATSRGANTDTQY
clone_size: medium-sized; v_call: TRBV4-1; cdr3_aa: ASSRRDREAQEQF
clone_size: -; v_call: TRBV7-3; cdr3_aa: ASSFSGGSYNEQF
clone_size: few; v_call: TRBV12-3/TRBV12-4; cdr3_aa: ASSLDSSGRTDTQY
clone_size: few; v_call: TRBV5-1; cdr3_aa: ASSPGTGWGGDSYNEQF
clone_size: -; v_call: TRBV12-3/TRBV12-4; cdr3_aa: ASTYGLSSYNEQF
clone_size: few; v_call: TRBV5-1; cdr3_aa: ASSLAGPRYEQY
clone_size: few; v_call: TRBV2; cdr3_aa: ASSERGLAHNEQF
clone_size: -; v_call: TRBV5-1; cdr3_aa: ASSIHRQAGDSYEQY
clone_size: many; v_call: TRBV30; cdr3_aa: AWSEGVGYNEQF
clone_size: -; v_call: TRBV11-2; cdr3_aa: ASSLGGAGNTIY